The present T cell receptor beta chain was sequenced within a study of blood T cell repertoires in COVID-19. Study summary: Nucleic acid was either cDNA or gDNA, and it came from T cells, B-cell-depleted T cells, or PBMCs.

CDR1 SNHLY and CDR2 FYNNEI come from the germline V gene. The CDR3 is made up of 15 amino acids. V was trimmed by 1 base and J by 6 bases, leaving 12 bases between them. Methods used by the authors: Estimation of nucleated cell counts relied on the amplification of reference gene primers. Data came from immunoSEQ multiplex PCR; TCRdb stores just in-frame clones and leaves some out. V and J calls and clone size are given by that table; D and trimming were obtained from the DNA. The sample consists of 140,000 to 150,000 clones, 88% of them appearing once. The chain links TRBV2 to TRBJ2-2; D is ambiguous. Sequencing was performed on PBMCs or T cells enriched from blood (not recorded which). The receptor was isolated from a woman aged 25 to 45 with acute COVID-19. The CDR3: CASSEGLLVAGELFF. DNA for the CDR3: TGTGCCAGCAGTGAAGGTCTCTTAGTCGCCGGGGAGCTGTTTTTT. Full variable domain (rest looked up from reference TRBV2 and TRBJ2-2): EPEVTQTPSHQVTQMGQEVILRCVPISNHLYFYWYRQILGQKVEFLVSFYNNEISEKSEIFDDQFSVERPDGSNFTLKIRSTKLEDSAMYFCASSEGLLVAGELFFGEGSRLTVL.